These 15 T cell receptor beta chains share one sample of origin, sequenced in a study of a mutant IDH1 vaccine in newly diagnosed glioma (dated by TCRdb to about 2021). The antigens these receptors bind are not known. Library prep was done by the immunoSEQ multiplex PCR assay. Imported from immuneACCESS, the table was reduced by TCRdb to in-frame sequences with V and J called. These copies leave out some clones; in studies compared against another copy, an unresolved V gene accounts for under half, and the cause of the remainder is not known. Across this sample there are around 40,000 clones, with 70% to 90% seen only once. The top ten constitute about 1.5% of the sample. This sample's time point label indicates: week 5, during vaccination. A 20-mer mutant IDH1 peptide at 300 micrograms in Montanide made up each vaccine dose, which was injected subcutaneously together with topical imiquimod. The sequencing used PBMCs, collected from a glioma patient whose treatment included an IDH1 peptide vaccine. The receptors come from a man in his forties with glioma.

The chain uses TRBV28 and TRBJ2-5; D remains ambiguous. CDR1 and CDR2 (germline): MDHEN, SYDVKM. This CDR3 spans 12 amino acids. V was cut by 5 bases and J by 9 bases, with 13 bases left in between. For the CDR3, the DNA is TGTGCCAGCAGTAGCGCCCTCCCTCCCCAGTACTTC. Its protein is CASSSALPPQYF.

J is TRBJ1-2 and V is TRBV6-1, with 9 bases fitting TRBD1. Per the germline V gene, CDR1 is MNHNS and CDR2 is SASEGT. The CDR3 is made up of 14 amino acids. With 7 bases clipped from V and 4 bases from J, the junction kept 7 bases outside the gene matches. CDR3 loop: CASTTGQGSYGYTF. The CDR3 bases are TGTGCCAGCACCACCGGACAGGGGAGCTATGGCTACACCTTC.

V is TRBV7-3 and J is TRBJ1-1; maybe TRBD1 (5 bases). Trimming took 8 bases from V and 4 from J, leaving 11 bases between them. The CDR3 sequence is 12 residues long. The germline V gene has CDR1 SGHTA and CDR2 FQGTGA. CDR3 nucleotide sequence: TGTGCCAGCCGGGACCCAGGCACTGAAGCTTTCTTT. Translating it yields CASRDPGTEAFF.

This clone appeared a few times. The rearrangement joins TRBV7-2 to TRBJ2-3; TRBD2 matches 10 bases. The length of the CDR3 is 13 residues. The trim removed 8 bases at V and 3 bases at J, leaving 2 bases unmatched. Germline V CDR1 and CDR2: SGHTA, FQGNSA. As DNA, the CDR3 is TGTGCCAGCGCTAGCGGGGGAACAGATACGCAGTATTTT. This codes for CASASGGTDTQYF. The full variable domain, with the rest looked up from reference TRBV7-2 and TRBJ2-3, is GAGVSQSPSNKVTEKGKDVELRCDPISGHTALYWYRQSLGQGLEFLIYFQGNSAPDKSGLPSDRFSAERTGGSVSTLTIQRTQQEDSAVYLCASASGGTDTQYFGPGTRLTVL.

This clone was counted once. V gene TRBV18 combines with J gene TRBJ2-1; TRBD1 matches 7 bases. Germline assignment: CDR1 KGHSH and CDR2 LQKENI. The CDR3 runs to 18 residues. Losses at the gene ends were 6 bases for V and 0 bases for J; bases not matched to a gene: 14. CDR3 DNA: TGTGCCAGCTCTCTTAATAGACAGGGACAGAGCTCCTACAATGAGCAGTTCTTC. As protein: CASSLNRQGQSSYNEQFF.

CDR3 sequence (DNA): TGTGCCACCAGCAGGGGCGGAACCTCGAACACTGAAGCTTTCTTT. Encoded protein: CATSRGGTSNTEAFF. V gene TRBV15 combines with J gene TRBJ1-1; D ambiguous. V was shortened by 3 bases and J by 1 base, with 12 bases between the two germline ends. Germline values: CDR1 LNHNV, CDR2 YYDKDF (reference sequence). This CDR3 is 15 amino acids long.

This clone was observed once. The chain employs TRBV6-1 and TRBJ1-5; 7 bases agree with TRBD1. Germline lookup yields CDR1 MNHNS and CDR2 SASEGT. The CDR3 is 13 residues long. V dropped 3 bases and J dropped 6; count of bases not matched to a gene: 2. CDR3 DNA: TGTGCCAGCAGTGACCACAGGGGTCAGCCCCAGCATTTT. Translated, it gives CASSDHRGQPQHF.

This clone was recorded only once. This rearrangement joins TRBV19 to TRBJ1-5, with D uncertain. V was shortened by 3 bases and J by 4 bases, with 10 bases between the two germline ends. Per the germline V gene, CDR1 is LNHDA and CDR2 is SQIVND (reference sequence). The CDR3 runs to 14 residues. The CDR3 protein is CASSIGWENQPQHF. The CDR3 region has the DNA TGTGCCAGTAGTATTGGTTGGGAGAATCAGCCCCAGCATTTT.

J is TRBJ1-5 and V is TRBV7-8; no reliable D call. There are 12 residues in the CDR3. CDR1 is SGHVS, CDR2 FQNEAQ, per germline. Trimming pared 9 bases from V and 4 bases from J, leaving 10 bases between. CDR3 DNA sequence: TGTGCCAGTGGACGGCCTAATCAGCCCCAGCATTTT. Amino acid sequence: CASGRPNQPQHF.

This clone has only one observation. The CDR3 DNA reads as TGTGCCAGTAAGACGGGGGCTGGGGATACGCAGTATTTT. This gives the protein CASKTGAGDTQYF. V and J are TRBV7-2 and TRBJ2-3; tentatively, D is TRBD1 or TRBD2 (6 bases each). The CDR3 has 13 residues. CDR1 is SGHTA, CDR2 FQGNSA, per germline. V was cut by 9 bases and J by 6 bases, with 16 bases left in between.

The J gene is TRBJ1-5, the V gene TRBV6-1; TRBD1 matches 7 bases. V shed 8 bases, J shed 6 bases, and the junction held 10 bases outside the gene matches. The CDR3 sequence is 14 residues long. Per the germline V gene, CDR1 is MNHNS and CDR2 is SASEGT. The CDR3 spells CASHPQGGIQPQHF. The CDR3 bases are TGTGCCAGCCACCCCCAGGGGGGGATTCAGCCCCAGCATTTT.

V is TRBV5-1 and J is TRBJ2-7; no definite D call. V was shortened by 0 bases and J by 3 bases, with 10 bases between the two germline ends. This CDR3 comprises 14 residues. The germline CDR1 and CDR2 sequences are SGHRS and YFSETQ. CDR3 DNA: TGCGCCAGCAGCTTGGACGGACGGAACTACGAGCAGTACTTC. It translates to CASSLDGRNYEQYF.

The chain joins TRBV7-3 to TRBJ2-1; 10 bases are a match to TRBD2. Germline CDR1 reads SGHTA; CDR2 reads FQGTGA. There are 16 residues in the CDR3. After removal of 4 bases from V and 8 bases from J, the junction contained 11 bases not matched to a gene. This CDR3 reads CASSSLAGARMDEQFF. CDR3 in DNA: TGTGCCAGCAGCTCCCTAGCGGGAGCTCGAATGGATGAGCAGTTCTTC.

The chain uses TRBV5-6 and TRBJ1-1, with 10 bases fitting TRBD1. The CDR3 covers 17 residues. The germline gives CDR1 SGHDT, CDR2 YYEEEE. V was clipped by 0 bases and J by 1 base; unmatched bases: 6. The CDR3 reads CASSLGQGARPNTEAFF. The CDR3 DNA follows: TGTGCCAGCAGCTTGGGACAGGGGGCCCGGCCGAACACTGAAGCTTTCTTT.

This chain links TRBV15 with TRBJ2-1; 8 bases map to TRBD2. V shed 9 bases, J shed 4 bases, and the junction held 5 bases outside the gene matches. Germline V gene sequence: CDR1 LNHNV, CDR2 YYDKDF (reference sequence). The CDR3 has 13 amino acids. The CDR3 region has the DNA TGTGCCACGGATCGGGAGGGGTACAATGAGCAGTTCTTC. Translated: CATDREGYNEQFF. Filled out from reference TRBV15 and TRBJ2-1, the complete variable domain reads DAMVIQNPRYQVTQFGKPVTLSCSQTLNHNVMYWYQQKSSQAPKLLFHYYDKDFNNEADTPDNFQSRRPNTSFCFLDIRSPGLGDTAMYLCATDREGYNEQFFGPGTRLTVL.